These T cell receptor beta chains were read from a single sample in a study of blood T cell repertoires in COVID-19. Measured with immunoSEQ multiplex PCR; TCRdb has only the in-frame clones, and not every one. This sample yields roughly 390,000 clones, of which around 85% are seen a single time; under 4% belongs to the top ten. The specimen was peripheral blood. The receptors stem from a woman between 18 and 29 years old with acute or convalescent COVID-19. The CDR3 runs from the conserved cysteine through the conserved F or W. D genes are given only for firm matches. Clone size is stated in some rows and not others, as once, few, many or a class when expanded.

CDR3 protein | CDR3 DNA | V gene | CDR3 length | clone size | D gene | J gene
CASITGVEAFF | TGTGCCAGCATTACAGGGGTTGAAGCTTTCTTT | TRBV6-5 | 11 | NA | TRBD1 | TRBJ1-1
CASSPTGTGNTIYF | TGTGCCAGCAGCCCTACAGGGACTGGAAACACCATATATTTT | TRBV7-9 | 14 | NA | NA | TRBJ1-3
CASTEAFYTEAFF | TGCGCCTCCACCGAGGCCTTCTACACTGAAGCTTTCTTT | TRBV10-2 | 13 | NA | NA | TRBJ1-1
CASSATGGSYNEQFF | TGCGCCAGCAGCGCTACAGGGGGCTCCTACAATGAGCAGTTCTTC | TRBV5-1 | 15 | NA | TRBD1 | TRBJ2-1
CASSNGGQGTYEQYF | TGTGCCAGCAGCAATGGTGGACAGGGGACCTACGAGCAGTACTTC | TRBV13 | 15 | NA | TRBD1 | TRBJ2-7
CASRDRGETQYF | TGTGCCAGCAGGGACAGGGGAGAGACCCAGTACTTC | TRBV11-2 | 12 | NA | TRBD1 | TRBJ2-5
CASSLEEAEGHEQYF | TGTGCCAGCAGCTTAGAGGAGGCGGAGGGGCACGAGCAGTACTTC | TRBV7-8 | 15 | few | NA | TRBJ2-7
CAWSTTGADGYTF | TGTGCCTGGAGTACCACAGGGGCGGATGGCTACACCTTC | TRBV30 | 13 | NA | TRBD1 | TRBJ1-2
CASTLTGDDTEAFF | TGTGCCAGCACCTTGACAGGGGACGACACTGAAGCTTTCTTT | TRBV7-9 | 14 | NA | TRBD1 | TRBJ1-1
CASSEAGGETYEQYF | TGTGCCAGCAGCGAAGCGGGAGGGGAAACTTACGAGCAGTACTTC | TRBV28 | 15 | NA | TRBD2 | TRBJ2-7
CASSVEPLRGGELFF | TGTGCCAGCAGCGTAGAGCCGCTCCGGGGCGGGGAGCTGTTTTTT | TRBV9 | 15 | NA | NA | TRBJ2-2
CASRQGANTEAFF | TGTGCCAGCAGACAGGGGGCTAACACTGAAGCTTTCTTT | TRBV6-6 | 13 | NA | TRBD1 | TRBJ1-1
CASSLYGTPRGNEQFF | TGTGCCAGCAGCCTCTACGGGACCCCCCGGGGGAATGAGCAGTTCTTC | TRBV7-2 | 16 | NA | NA | TRBJ2-1
CASSLYGRVNTGELFF | TGTGCCAGCAGTTTATACGGGAGGGTGAACACCGGGGAGCTGTTTTTT | TRBV28 | 16 | NA | TRBD2 | TRBJ2-2
CASSRGEFTDTQYF | TGCGCCAGCAGCCGGGGGGAATTCACAGATACGCAGTATTTT | TRBV5-1 | 14 | NA | TRBD2 | TRBJ2-3
CASSQEPAGVGNTGELFF | TGTGCCAGCAGCCAAGAACCAGCGGGGGTAGGGAACACCGGGGAGCTGTTTTTT | TRBV3-1/TRBV3-2 | 18 | NA | TRBD2 | TRBJ2-2
CASSQAGTGVSLHF | TGTGCCAGCAGCCAGGCCGGGACAGGCGTTTCCCTCCACTTT | TRBV14 | 14 | NA | TRBD1 | TRBJ1-6
CASSERWGQGTDTQYF | TGTGCCAGCAGTGAAAGATGGGGGCAGGGGACAGATACGCAGTATTTT | TRBV6-1 | 16 | NA | NA | TRBJ2-3
CASSLPAGGGLQETQYF | TGTGCCAGCAGCCTCCCTGCCGGGGGGGGGCTCCAAGAGACCCAGTACTTC | TRBV3-1/TRBV3-2 | 17 | NA | TRBD2 | TRBJ2-5
CSASQGNQPQHF | TGCAGTGCTAGTCAGGGCAATCAGCCCCAGCATTTT | TRBV20-1 | 12 | NA | NA | TRBJ1-5
CASSGGANTEAFF | TGCGCCAGCAGCGGGGGCGCGAACACTGAAGCTTTCTTT | TRBV5-1 | 13 | NA | NA | TRBJ1-1
CASSPPGNMYATEAFF | TGTGCCAGCAGTCCGCCCGGGAATATGTATGCCACTGAAGCTTTCTTT | TRBV3-1/TRBV3-2 | 16 | NA | NA | TRBJ1-1
CASSRGQIPNQPQHF | TGTGCCAGCAGTAGAGGGCAGATTCCCAATCAGCCCCAGCATTTT | TRBV27 | 15 | NA | NA | TRBJ1-5
CASSQQVSNQPQHF | TGTGCCAGCTCCCAACAGGTTAGCAATCAGCCCCAGCATTTT | TRBV2 | 14 | NA | NA | TRBJ1-5
CASGLVRQYPYEQYF | TGTGCTAGTGGTTTGGTACGACAGTACCCCTACGAGCAGTACTTC | TRBV12-5 | 15 | once | NA | TRBJ2-7
CASSPTLNTEAFF | TGTGCCAGCAGCCCGACACTGAACACTGAAGCTTTCTTT | TRBV14 | 13 | once | NA | TRBJ1-1
CATSGTGVTGANVLTF | TGTGCCACCAGCGGGACAGGGGTTACTGGGGCCAACGTCCTGACTTTC | TRBV24-1 | 16 | NA | TRBD1 | TRBJ2-6
CASSLGVGDRVGYTF | TGTGCCAGCAGCTTAGGGGTGGGCGACAGGGTCGGCTACACCTTC | TRBV7-6 | 15 | NA | TRBD1 | TRBJ1-2
CASSQAWTGISNQPQHF | TGTGCCAGCAGCCAAGCCTGGACAGGCATTAGCAATCAGCCCCAGCATTTT | TRBV4-2 | 17 | NA | TRBD1 | TRBJ1-5
CASSLSSNQPQHF | TGTGCCAGTTCATTGAGTAGCAATCAGCCCCAGCATTTT | TRBV19 | 13 | NA | NA | TRBJ1-5
CASSSTSGGSYEQYF | TGTGCCAGCAGTTCGACTAGCGGGGGATCCTACGAGCAGTACTTC | TRBV6-5 | 15 | once | TRBD2 | TRBJ2-7
CASSQTGNTEAFF | TGTGCCAGCAGCCAAACAGGGAACACTGAAGCTTTCTTT | TRBV7-3 | 13 | NA | NA | TRBJ1-1
CASRARDRTSGNTIYF | TGTGCCAGTAGAGCCCGGGACAGGACCTCTGGAAACACCATATATTTT | TRBV19 | 16 | NA | TRBD1 | TRBJ1-3
CAWARGTGYEQYF | TGTGCCTGGGCTCGCGGGACAGGATACGAGCAGTACTTC | TRBV30 | 13 | NA | TRBD1 | TRBJ2-7
CASSLGRGEWHRDTQYF | TGCGCCAGCAGCTTAGGACGGGGAGAATGGCACAGAGATACGCAGTATTTT | TRBV5-1 | 17 | NA | NA | TRBJ2-3
CASSLTSDTYNEQFF | TGTGCCAGCAGCCTAACTAGCGACACCTACAATGAGCAGTTCTTC | TRBV9 | 15 | once | TRBD2 | TRBJ2-1
CASSFRGQGADTEAFF | TGTGCCAGCAGTTTTAGAGGACAGGGGGCGGACACTGAAGCTTTCTTT | TRBV6-5 | 16 | NA | TRBD1 | TRBJ1-1
CASSQGYGDEEKLFF | TGCGCCAGCAGCCAAGGATACGGGGATGAGGAAAAACTGTTTTTT | TRBV4-1 | 15 | NA | NA | TRBJ1-4
CASSLIRVEGYEQYF | TGTGCCAGCAGCTTAATCCGGGTAGAGGGCTACGAGCAGTACTTC | TRBV7-2 | 15 | NA | NA | TRBJ2-7
CASGLSAGDNEQFF | TGTGCTAGTGGTTTATCAGCAGGCGATAATGAGCAGTTCTTC | TRBV12-5 | 14 | NA | NA | TRBJ2-1
CASSFGAGVSNQPQHF | TGTGCCAGCAGTTTCGGGGCAGGGGTTAGCAATCAGCCCCAGCATTTT | TRBV28 | 16 | NA | NA | TRBJ1-5
CASSWTGGAIGYTF | TGTGCCAGCAGTTGGACAGGGGGCGCGATAGGCTACACCTTC | TRBV6-5 | 14 | once | TRBD1 | TRBJ1-2
CASSLAAGVAAFF | TGTGCCAGCAGTTTAGCGGCAGGGGTCGCAGCTTTCTTT | TRBV12-3/TRBV12-4 | 13 | NA | NA | TRBJ1-1
CASKGVGMNTEAFF | TGCGCCAGCAAAGGGGTAGGCATGAACACTGAAGCTTTCTTT | TRBV4-1 | 14 | NA | NA | TRBJ1-1
CASSPSLQGSLNTEAFF | TGTGCCAGCTCACCTTCATTGCAGGGATCCCTGAACACTGAAGCTTTCTTT | TRBV18 | 17 | NA | NA | TRBJ1-1
CASSQDTGGRFDTQYF | TGTGCCAGCAGCCAAGATACGGGAGGGAGATTTGATACGCAGTATTTT | TRBV3-1/TRBV3-2 | 16 | NA | TRBD2 | TRBJ2-3
CASGRQAPTEAFF | TGTGCCAGTGGGCGACAGGCCCCGACTGAAGCTTTCTTT | TRBV19 | 13 | NA | NA | TRBJ1-1
CASSGLSSGANVLTF | TGTGCCAGCAGTGGCCTAAGCTCTGGGGCCAACGTCCTGACTTTC | TRBV2 | 15 | NA | NA | TRBJ2-6
CASSFVTEINYGYTF | TGTGCCAGCAGCTTCGTGACTGAAATTAACTATGGCTACACCTTC | TRBV7-9 | 15 | NA | NA | TRBJ1-2
CASSDLRSGLGYTF | TGTGCCAGCTCAGACCTCCGGAGCGGACTAGGCTACACATTT | TRBV18 | 14 | NA | TRBD2 | TRBJ2-3
CASSVNNSPLHF | TGCGCCAGCAGTGTCAATAATTCACCCCTCCACTTT | TRBV10-1 | 12 | NA | NA | TRBJ1-6
CASSARPGQGDEKLFF | TGCGCCAGCAGCGCGCGCCCGGGACAGGGGGACGAAAAACTGTTTTTT | TRBV5-1 | 16 | once | TRBD1 | TRBJ1-4
CSAWDSTDEKLFF | TGCAGCGCCTGGGACAGTACAGATGAAAAACTGTTTTTT | TRBV29-1 | 13 | NA | TRBD1 | TRBJ1-4
CASSEVAGEPFSEQYF | TGTGCCAGCAGCGAGGTAGCGGGCGAGCCTTTTAGTGAGCAGTACTTC | TRBV2 | 16 | NA | TRBD2 | TRBJ2-7
CASSQDTGPYGYTF | TGTGCCAGCAGCCAGGATACAGGACCCTATGGCTACACCTTC | TRBV3-1/TRBV3-2 | 14 | NA | NA | TRBJ1-2
CASSSRGGIPSNTEAFF | TGTGCCAGCAGCTCTCGGGGGGGGATCCCTTCTAACACTGAAGCTTTCTTT | TRBV13 | 17 | NA | NA | TRBJ1-1
CASSRDGRWGEKLFF | TGTGCCAGCAGTAGAGACGGACGGTGGGGCGAAAAACTGTTTTTT | TRBV27 | 15 | NA | NA | TRBJ1-4
CASSLEALEALSGNTIYF | TGTGCCAGCAGCTTAGAGGCCCTTGAGGCCCTCTCTGGAAACACCATATATTTT | TRBV7-6 | 18 | once | NA | TRBJ1-3